This T cell receptor beta chain was observed in a study of control samples from healthy donors and cancer patients. Looked up from germline, CDR1 is LGHDT and CDR2 is YNNKEL (reference sequence). V dropped 4 bases and J dropped 2 bases, with 13 bases sitting between them. The CDR3 sequence is 15 residues long. Assay: immunoSEQ multiplex PCR; the TCRdb copy retains only in-frame clones and omits some. The profile covers around 140,000 clones, with 91% appearing a single time and 5.5% to 9% taken by the ten largest. The rearrangement joins TRBV3-1 (or the pseudogene TRBV3-2) to TRBJ2-3, with D unclear. The sequence came from a man between 18 and 35 years old in good health. The sequenced sample consisted of blood. CDR3 bases: TGTGCCAGCAGCCGGAATGGGATCCCCACAGATACGCAGTATTTT. This encodes CASSRNGIPTDTQYF.